This TCR beta chain was recorded in a study of glioma-infiltrating T cells. The iRepertoire nested amplicon-rescue multiplex PCR amplified TCR alpha and beta CDR3s from RNA. TCRdb analysed the multiplex PCR reads with MiXCR anew, one entry per CDR3 protein. The sample holds 300,000 to 400,000 distinct CDR3 sequences, roughly two fifths seen once. The germline V gene has CDR1 DFQATT and CDR2 SNEGSKA (reference sequence). The CDR3 covers 13 residues. V was clipped by 7 bases and J by 12 bases; unmatched bases: 11. The receptor's source is a human donor with low-grade glioma or glioblastoma, undergoing nonglioma brain surgery, or in good health (not recorded which). What was sequenced was glioma tissue, nonneoplastic brain tissue, or PBMCs (not recorded which). This chain links TRBV20-1 with TRBJ2-7; 14 nucleotides align to TRBD2. CDR3 bases: TGCAGTGGCCCGGGACTAGCGGGAGAGCAGGGGTACTTC. Protein product: CSGPGLAGEQGYF.